These 2 T cell receptor beta chains originate from one sample sequenced in a study of cytotoxic CD8 clonotypes in ibrutinib-treated CLL. Profiled with immunoSEQ multiplex PCR; TCRdb holds only in-frame clones, not every one. The sample holds tens of thousands of clones, around 79% seen once. The sample here was PBMCs, taken after 12 months of ibrutinib treatment. The source is a human donor with chronic lymphocytic leukemia.

The V gene is TRBV13, the J gene TRBJ2-7; D might be TRBD2 (5 bases). The CDR3 length is 14 residues. Trimming removed 0 bases at V and 6 bases at J, with 12 bases between. The germline gives CDR1 PRHDT, CDR2 FYEKMQ (reference sequence). The CDR3 DNA sequence: TGTGCCAGCAGCTTAGGAGGCGGAGGCTCCGAGCAGTACTTC. It codes for CASSLGGGGSEQYF.

This chain uses TRBV5-8 with TRBJ1-5, with TRBD1 identical over 9 bases. Per germline, CDR1 SGHTS and CDR2 YDEGEE. The CDR3 is 16 amino acids. With 1 base clipped from V and 6 bases from J, the junction kept 8 bases outside the gene matches. The CDR3 loop is CASSLWGQGLGQPQHF. Here the CDR3 DNA reads TGTGCCAGCAGCTTGTGGGGACAGGGCCTGGGTCAGCCCCAGCATTTT. Looking up the rest from reference TRBV5-8 and TRBJ1-5 gives the full variable domain: EAGVTQSPTHLIKTRGQQATLRCSPISGHTSVYWYQQALGLGLQFLLWYDEGEERNRGNFPPRFSGRQFPNYSSELNVNALELEDSALYLCASSLWGQGLGQPQHFGDGTRLSIL.